The sample holds a few counts of the clone carrying this T cell receptor beta chain. Its antigen is unknown. This entry is derived from a study of blood T cells in healthy people across ages. Whole-study findings and limits: In older individuals, TCR beta diversity per million T cells was lower, falling roughly linearly with age. Changes seen in expanded clonotypes were possibly confounded by donor CMV status left unknown.

A J-beta primer mix and a sample-barcoded 5' primer were used in a second PCR of roughly 6 to 11 cycles. Per-sample output comprised a minimum of 3 million paired-end reads containing CDR3. TCRdb processed the 5' RACE reads anew with MiXCR; each CDR3 protein has one entry. The sample comprises roughly 1,500,000 distinct CDR3 sequences, around 39% of which are singletons, and 7.9% rests with the top ten. After removal of 5 bases from V and 5 bases from J, the junction contained 5 bases not matched to a gene. This CDR3 contains 14 residues. CDR1 MNHEY and CDR2 SVGEGT come from the germline V gene. The specimen was blood. The genes are TRBV6-2 or TRBV6-3 and TRBJ1-4; TRBD1 aligns across 7 bases. The sequence was obtained from a woman between 18 and 29 years old in good health. CDR3 residues: CASSRDSRNEKLFF. The CDR3 bases are TGTGCCAGCAGTCGGGACAGTAGAAATGAAAAACTGTTTTTT.